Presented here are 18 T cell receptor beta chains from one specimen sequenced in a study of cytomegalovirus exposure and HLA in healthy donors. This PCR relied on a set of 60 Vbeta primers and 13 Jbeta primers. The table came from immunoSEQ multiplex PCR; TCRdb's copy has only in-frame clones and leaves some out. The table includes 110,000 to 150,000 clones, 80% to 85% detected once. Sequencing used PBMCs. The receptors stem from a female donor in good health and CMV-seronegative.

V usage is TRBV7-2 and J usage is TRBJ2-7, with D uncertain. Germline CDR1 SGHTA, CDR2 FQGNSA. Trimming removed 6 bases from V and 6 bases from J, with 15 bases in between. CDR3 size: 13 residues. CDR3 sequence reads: CASRGQLSSEQYF. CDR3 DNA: TGTGCCAGCAGGGGCCAACTTTCATCCGAGCAGTACTTC.

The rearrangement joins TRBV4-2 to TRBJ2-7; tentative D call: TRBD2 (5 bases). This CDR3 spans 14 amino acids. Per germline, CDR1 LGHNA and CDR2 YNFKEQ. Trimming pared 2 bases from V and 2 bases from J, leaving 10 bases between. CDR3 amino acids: CASSQPPGAYEQYF. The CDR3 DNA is TGTGCCAGCAGCCAACCCCCCGGGGCCTACGAGCAGTACTTC.

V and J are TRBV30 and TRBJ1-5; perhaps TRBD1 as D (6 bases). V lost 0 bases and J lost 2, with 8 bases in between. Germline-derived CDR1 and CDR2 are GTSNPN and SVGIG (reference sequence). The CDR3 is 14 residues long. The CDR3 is CAWSVGGGNQPQHF. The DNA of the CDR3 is TGTGCCTGGAGTGTAGGGGGTGGCAATCAGCCCCAGCATTTT.

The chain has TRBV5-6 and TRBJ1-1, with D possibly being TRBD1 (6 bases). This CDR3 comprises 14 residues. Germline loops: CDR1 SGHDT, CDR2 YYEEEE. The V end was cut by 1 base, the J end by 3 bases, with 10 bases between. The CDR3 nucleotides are TGTGCCAGCAGCTTGTCGCCAGGGGACACTGAAGCTTTCTTT. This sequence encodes CASSLSPGDTEAFF.

CDR3 nucleotides: TGTGCCAGCAGTTACTCGCGGACAGGGGGGAACACTGAAGCTTTCTTT. It encodes CASSYSRTGGNTEAFF. V and J are TRBV6-5 and TRBJ1-1; 10 bases fit TRBD1. The junction had 2 bases not matched to a gene; V was cut back by 0 bases and J by 1 base. The CDR3 length is 16 residues. Germline-derived CDR1 and CDR2 are MNHEY and SVGAGI.

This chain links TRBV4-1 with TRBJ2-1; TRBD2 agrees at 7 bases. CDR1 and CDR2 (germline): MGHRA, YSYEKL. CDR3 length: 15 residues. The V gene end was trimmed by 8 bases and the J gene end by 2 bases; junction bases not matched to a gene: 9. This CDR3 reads CASLSVAGAYNEQFF. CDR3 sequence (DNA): TGCGCCAGCCTCTCCGTGGCGGGAGCCTACAATGAGCAGTTCTTC.

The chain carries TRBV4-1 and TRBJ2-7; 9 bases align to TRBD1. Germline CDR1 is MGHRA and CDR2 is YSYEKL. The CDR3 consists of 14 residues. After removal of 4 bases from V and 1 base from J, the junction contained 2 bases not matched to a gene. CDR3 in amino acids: CASSPGQGSYEQYF. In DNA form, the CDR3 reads TGCGCCAGCAGCCCCGGACAGGGGTCCTACGAGCAGTACTTC.

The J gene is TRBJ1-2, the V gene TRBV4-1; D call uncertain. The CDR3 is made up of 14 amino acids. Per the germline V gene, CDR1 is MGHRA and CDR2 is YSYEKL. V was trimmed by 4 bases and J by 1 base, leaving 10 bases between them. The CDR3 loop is CASSPRPDNYGYTF. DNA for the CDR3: TGCGCCAGCAGCCCCAGGCCGGATAACTATGGCTACACCTTC.

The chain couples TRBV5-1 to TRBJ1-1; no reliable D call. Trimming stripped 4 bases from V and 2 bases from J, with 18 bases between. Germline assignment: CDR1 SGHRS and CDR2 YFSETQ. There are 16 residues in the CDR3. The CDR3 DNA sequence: TGCGCCAGCAGCCCCACCTGGGCAAGTAAAAACACTGAAGCTTTCTTT. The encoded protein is CASSPTWASKNTEAFF.

The CDR3 protein is CASGLQGEETQYF. The CDR3, as DNA: TGTGCTAGTGGTTTGCAGGGGGAAGAGACCCAGTACTTC. The V and J genes are TRBV12-5 and TRBJ2-5, with 7 bases identical to TRBD1. The CDR3 is 13 residues long. Germline V CDR1 and CDR2: LGHNT, FRNRAP. J gave up 3 bases and V 2 bases, and 0 bases lay outside the gene matches.

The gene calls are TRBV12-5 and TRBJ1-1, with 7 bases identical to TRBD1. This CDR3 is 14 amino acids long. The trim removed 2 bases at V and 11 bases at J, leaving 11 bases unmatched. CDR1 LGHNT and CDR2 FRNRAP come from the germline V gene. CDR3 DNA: TGTGCTAGTGGTTTGTGGGACAGCCCCCGGGAGGCTTTCTTT. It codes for CASGLWDSPREAFF.

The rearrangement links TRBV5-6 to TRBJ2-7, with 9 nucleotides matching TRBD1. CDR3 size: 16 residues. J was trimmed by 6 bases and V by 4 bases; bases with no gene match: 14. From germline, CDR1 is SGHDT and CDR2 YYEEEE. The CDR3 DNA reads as TGTGCCAGCAGCGTCTTGACAGGGGGGTTTACGGGCGAGCAGTACTTC. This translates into CASSVLTGGFTGEQYF.

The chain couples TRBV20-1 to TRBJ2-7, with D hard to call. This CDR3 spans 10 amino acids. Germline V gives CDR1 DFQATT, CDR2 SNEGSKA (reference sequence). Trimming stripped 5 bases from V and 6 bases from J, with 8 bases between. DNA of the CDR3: TGCAGTGCTCAAACACGCGAGCAGTACTTC. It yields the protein CSAQTREQYF.

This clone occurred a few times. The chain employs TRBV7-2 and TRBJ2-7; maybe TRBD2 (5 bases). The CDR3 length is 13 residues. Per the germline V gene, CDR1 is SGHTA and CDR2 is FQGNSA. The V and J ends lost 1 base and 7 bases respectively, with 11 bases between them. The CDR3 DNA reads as TGTGCCAGCAGCTTAGAGGCTAGCCGGGAGCAGTACTTC. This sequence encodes CASSLEASREQYF.

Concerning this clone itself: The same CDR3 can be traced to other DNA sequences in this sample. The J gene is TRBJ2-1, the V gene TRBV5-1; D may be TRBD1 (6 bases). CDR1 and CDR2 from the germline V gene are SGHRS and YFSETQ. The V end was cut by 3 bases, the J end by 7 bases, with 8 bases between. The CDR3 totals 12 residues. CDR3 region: CASSSDRNEQFF. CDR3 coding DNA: TGCGCCAGCAGCTCGGACAGAAATGAGCAGTTCTTC.

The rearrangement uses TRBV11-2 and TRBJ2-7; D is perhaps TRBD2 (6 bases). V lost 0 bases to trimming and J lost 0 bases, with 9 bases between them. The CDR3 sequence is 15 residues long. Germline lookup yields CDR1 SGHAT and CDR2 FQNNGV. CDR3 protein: CASSLEGGFSYEQYF. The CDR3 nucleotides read TGTGCCAGCAGCTTAGAGGGAGGATTCTCCTACGAGCAGTACTTC. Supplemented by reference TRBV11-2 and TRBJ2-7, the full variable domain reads EAGVAQSPRYKIIEKRQSVAFWCNPISGHATLYWYQQILGQGPKLLIQFQNNGVVDDSQLPKDRFSAERLKGVDSTLKIQPAKLEDSAVYLCASSLEGGFSYEQYFGPGTRLTVT.

This CDR3 is CASSELAPSYEQYF. CDR3 nucleotides: TGCGCCAGCAGTGAGTTGGCACCCTCCTACGAGCAGTACTTC. The V call is TRBV10-2, the J call TRBJ2-7; D unresolved. The CDR3 is 14 amino acids. Trimming shortened V by 1 base and J by 0 bases, and 7 bases separated the two germline ends. Germline V lookup: CDR1 WSHSY, CDR2 SAAADI.

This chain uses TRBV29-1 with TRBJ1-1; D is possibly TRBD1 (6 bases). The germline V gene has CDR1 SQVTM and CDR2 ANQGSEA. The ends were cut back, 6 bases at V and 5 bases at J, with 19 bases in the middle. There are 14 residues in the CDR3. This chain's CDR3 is CSVRDGGQGTEAFF. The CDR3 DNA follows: TGCAGCGTGAGGGACGGGGGGCAGGGGACTGAAGCTTTCTTT.